This TCR beta chain was identified in a study of cytomegalovirus exposure and HLA in healthy donors. For the study at large: Assignment to the Caucasian-associated ancestry cluster applied to around 82% of the approximately 360 genotyped donors.

Trimming left V 3 bases short and J 9 bases short, with 15 bases between. Germline-derived CDR1 and CDR2 are SNHLY and FYNNEI. This CDR3 comprises 14 residues. PCR was performed using 60 Vbeta and 13 Jbeta primers. Using immunoSEQ multiplex PCR, the repertoire was profiled, and TCRdb retains in-frame clones only, with some absent. Among some 170,000 clones listed, 60% to 80% were seen once. Sequencing input: PBMCs. The chain carries TRBV2 and TRBJ2-1; unclear D gene. The TCR originated in a man aged 35-49 years in good health and CMV-seropositive. The CDR3 DNA reads as TGTGCCAGCAGTGAGAGGTTCCCCCTATCTGAGCAGTTCTTC. Its translation is CASSERFPLSEQFF.